The 13 T cell receptor beta chains below were found in one sample sequenced in a study of blood T cell repertoires in COVID-19. Sequencing used immunoSEQ multiplex PCR; TCRdb keeps in-frame clones, though not all of them. The sample yields roughly 120,000 clones, 60% to 80% seen once. The sample comprised peripheral blood. The receptors were sampled from an elderly man with COVID-19, enrolled during active disease.

The rearrangement joins TRBV5-6 to TRBJ2-3, with unresolved D. Trimming pared 0 bases from V and 9 bases from J, leaving 8 bases between. Germline V gives CDR1 SGHDT, CDR2 YYEEEE. The CDR3 is 12 amino acids. For the CDR3, the DNA is TGTGCCAGCAGCTTGGACAGCAGGACGCAGTATTTT. It encodes CASSLDSRTQYF.

This chain links TRBV2 with TRBJ1-5; 8 bases match TRBD1. CDR1 and CDR2 (germline): SNHLY, FYNNEI. V gave up 6 bases and J gave up 3 bases; unmatched junction bases: 1. The CDR3 contains 13 residues. CDR3 nucleotides: TGTGCCAGCAGGGGACAGGTCAATCAGCCCCAGCATTTT. Protein product: CASRGQVNQPQHF.

This clone was seen a handful of times. The rearrangement uses TRBV15 and TRBJ2-1, with 11 bases fitting TRBD2. This CDR3 region has 18 residues. Germline CDR1 is LNHNV and CDR2 is YYDKDF (reference sequence). J gave up 3 bases and V 1 base, and 8 bases lay outside the gene matches. In DNA, the CDR3 is TGTGCCACCAGCAGAGGGGGGGCTAGCGGGAGGAACTACAATGAGCAGTTCTTC. Translating it yields CATSRGGASGRNYNEQFF.

This chain uses TRBV20-1 with TRBJ1-2; D remains unclear. The germline V gene encodes CDR1 DFQATT and CDR2 SNEGSKA (reference sequence). Trimming pared 5 bases from V and 2 bases from J, leaving 3 bases between. The CDR3 has 10 residues. The CDR3 nucleotides read TGCAGTGCTCTAAACTATGGCTACACCTTC. Translation: CSALNYGYTF.

The CDR3 loop reads CASSLWGPNEQFF. The CDR3 bases are TGTGCCAGCAGTTTATGGGGGCCTAATGAGCAGTTCTTC. The V and J genes are TRBV28 and TRBJ2-1; D might be TRBD1 (5 bases). Trimming cost V 0 bases and J 7 bases, with 7 bases left between them. The CDR3 is 13 amino acids. Germline V CDR1 and CDR2: MDHEN, SYDVKM.

This rearrangement joins TRBV19 to TRBJ2-4; 7 nucleotides align to TRBD2. In germline, CDR1 is LNHDA, CDR2 SQIVND (reference sequence). The CDR3 spans 17 residues. The V segment lost 6 bases and the J segment 2 bases; nucleotides outside the gene matches: 13. CDR3: CASRKRLAETTKNIQYF. In DNA, the CDR3 is TGTGCCAGTAGGAAAAGGCTAGCGGAGACAACCAAAAACATTCAGTACTTC.

This clone was seen a single time. The chain is built from TRBV4-1 and TRBJ2-6; TRBD1 matches at 7 bases. CDR1 and CDR2 (germline): MGHRA, YSYEKL. The junction had 12 bases not matched to a gene; V was cut back by 3 bases and J by 4 bases. CDR3 length equals 18 residues. In DNA, the CDR3 is TGCGCCAGCAGCCAGGTTGACAGGGTGATAATGGGGGCCAACGTCCTGACTTTC. Residues: CASSQVDRVIMGANVLTF.

V gene TRBV28 combines with J gene TRBJ2-3, with D perhaps matching TRBD2 (5 bases). The germline V and J ends were trimmed by 3 bases and 7 bases, with 11 bases remaining between them. The V gene's germline CDR1 is MDHEN and CDR2 SYDVKM. There are 13 residues in the CDR3. The CDR3 is CASSFPSKNTQYF. The CDR3 nucleotides are TGTGCCAGCAGTTTCCCTAGCAAGAATACGCAGTATTTT.

The chain recombines TRBV9 with TRBJ1-2, with 9 nucleotides matching TRBD1. The CDR3 sequence is 14 residues long. In germline, CDR1 is SGDLS, CDR2 YYNGEE. Germline trimming cut 2 bases from V and 8 bases from J; bases unmatched to any gene: 7. The CDR3 loop reads CASSVTGGARGYTF. As DNA, the CDR3 is TGTGCCAGCAGCGTTACAGGGGGCGCGAGGGGCTACACCTTC. Filled out from reference TRBV9 and TRBJ1-2, the complete variable domain reads DSGVTQTPKHLITATGQRVTLRCSPRSGDLSVYWYQQSLDQGLQFLIQYYNGEERAKGNILERFSAQQFPDLHSELNLSSLELGDSALYFCASSVTGGARGYTFGSGTRLTVV.

The chain uses TRBV19 and TRBJ1-2, with 9 bases identical to TRBD1. The V gene's germline CDR1 is LNHDA and CDR2 SQIVND (reference sequence). This CDR3 has 13 residues. With 7 bases clipped from V and 6 bases from J, the junction kept 6 bases outside the gene matches. The CDR3 nucleotides read TGTGCCAGTACCTTGGACAGGGGAGATGGCTACACCTTC. It codes for CASTLDRGDGYTF.

This clone has just a few counts. This chain joins TRBV3-1 (or the pseudogene TRBV3-2) and TRBJ2-2; a possible D gene is TRBD1 (5 bases). Germline V gene sequence: CDR1 LGHDT, CDR2 YNNKEL (reference sequence). This CDR3 is 16 amino acids long. Trimming took 4 bases from V and 2 from J, leaving 14 bases between them. CDR3 sequence reads: CASSPRRRTNTGELFF. In DNA form, the CDR3 reads TGTGCCAGCAGCCCCAGGCGAAGGACAAACACCGGGGAGCTGTTTTTT.

This clone was seen only a few times. The CDR3 spells CASSLRRDQPQHF. The CDR3 DNA follows: TGTGCCAGCAGTTTAAGGAGGGATCAGCCCCAGCATTTT. The chain links TRBV28 to TRBJ1-5; no reliable D call. Germline CDR1 and CDR2: MDHEN and SYDVKM. The CDR3 runs 13 residues. Trimming took 2 bases from V and 5 from J, leaving 7 bases between them.

This chain links TRBV5-4 with TRBJ1-1; D not certain. The V end lost 5 bases, the J end lost 4 bases, and 12 bases lay between the germline ends. The germline V gene encodes CDR1 SGHNT and CDR2 YYREEE (reference sequence). The CDR3 totals 13 residues. This CDR3 is CASSTVGSTEAFF. The CDR3 DNA reads TGTGCCAGCAGTACCGTTGGGAGCACTGAAGCTTTCTTT.